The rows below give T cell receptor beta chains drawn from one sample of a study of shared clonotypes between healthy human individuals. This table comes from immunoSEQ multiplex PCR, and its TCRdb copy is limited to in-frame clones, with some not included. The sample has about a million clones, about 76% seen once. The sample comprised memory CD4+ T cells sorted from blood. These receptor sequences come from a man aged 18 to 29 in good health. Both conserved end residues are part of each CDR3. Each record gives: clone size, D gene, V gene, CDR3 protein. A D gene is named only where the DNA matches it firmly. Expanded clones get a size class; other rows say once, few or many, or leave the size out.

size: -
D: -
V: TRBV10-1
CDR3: CASSEGTDNSPLHF

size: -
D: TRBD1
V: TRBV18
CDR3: CASSDPGQVAHTQYF

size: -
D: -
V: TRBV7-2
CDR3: CASSLTRGETQYF

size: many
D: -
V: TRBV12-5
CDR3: CASGSPLGTEAFF

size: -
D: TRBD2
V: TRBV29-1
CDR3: CSGGSGRGGEQFF

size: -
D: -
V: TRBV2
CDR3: CASSGVGRGGELTDTQYF

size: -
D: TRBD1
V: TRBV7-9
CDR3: CASSSWRTGLETQYF

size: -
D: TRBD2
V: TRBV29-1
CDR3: CSVGLAGGRRDTQYF

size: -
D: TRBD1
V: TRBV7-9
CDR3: CASNPGQGTYEQFF

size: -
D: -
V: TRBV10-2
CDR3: CASGDISDTQYF

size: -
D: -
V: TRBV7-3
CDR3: CASSLADRTNQPQHF

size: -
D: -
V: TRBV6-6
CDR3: CASSYGGLGPYEQYF

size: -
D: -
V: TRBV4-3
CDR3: CASSQEGAGGNYGYTF

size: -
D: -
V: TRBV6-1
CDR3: CASSEAGGGTGELFF

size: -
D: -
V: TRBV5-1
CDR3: CASSIEGTTGELFF

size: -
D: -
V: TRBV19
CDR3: CASSTGSGRNQPQHF

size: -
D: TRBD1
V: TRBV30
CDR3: CAWSVRWDRGLSGKAFF

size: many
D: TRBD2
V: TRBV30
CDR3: CAWSTSGRTLRGTGELFF

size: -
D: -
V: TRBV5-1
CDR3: CASSPRTDSYEQYF

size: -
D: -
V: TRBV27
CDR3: CASSSETGANVLTF

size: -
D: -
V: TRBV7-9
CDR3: CASSSGTHTYEQYF

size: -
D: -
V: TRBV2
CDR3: CASKIGESSYGYTF

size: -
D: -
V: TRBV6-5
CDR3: CASASFKAGNTIYF

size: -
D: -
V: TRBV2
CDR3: CASSGDGDQPQHF

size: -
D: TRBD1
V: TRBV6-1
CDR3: CASFTGTANTEAFF

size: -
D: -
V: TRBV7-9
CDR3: CASCAGNSGANVLTF

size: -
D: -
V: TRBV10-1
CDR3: CASRESYGYTF

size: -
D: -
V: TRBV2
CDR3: CASSDEARGTQYF

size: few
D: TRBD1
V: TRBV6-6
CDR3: CASSSTGRGTEAFF

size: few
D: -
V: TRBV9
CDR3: CASSDRTAAGANVLTF